These T cell receptor beta chains were read from a single sample in a study of Graves' ophthalmopathy and Graves' hyperthyroidism. Via MiXCR, TCRdb re-called the multiplex PCR reads, giving one row per CDR3 protein. The sample has over a million distinct CDR3 sequences; less than 45% are singletons. Sequencing was done on a sample of peripheral blood or thyroid tissue (not recorded which). These receptors originate from an adult man with Graves' hyperthyroidism. The CDR3 runs from the conserved cysteine through the conserved F or W. D genes are given only for firm matches. Expanded clones are given a class, and other clones once, few, many or no size at all.

V	D	J	length	size	CDR3	DNA
TRBV6-6	-	TRBJ1-2	14	-	CASSIHWSNYGYTF	TGTGCCAGCAGTATCCACTGGAGTAACTATGGCTACACCTTC
TRBV20-1	-	TRBJ2-7	13	many	CSATARVTYEQYF	TGCAGTGCCACCGCCCGGGTCACCTACGAGCAGTACTTC
TRBV10-1	TRBD2	TRBJ2-2	18	-	CASSTSGLERENTGELFF	TGCGCCAGCAGTACTAGCGGTCTAGAAAGGGAGAACACCGGGGAGCTGTTTTTT
TRBV6-6	-	TRBJ1-1	14	many	CASSDGQTNTEAFF	TGTGCCAGCAGTGACGGACAGACGAACACTGAAGCTTTCTTT
TRBV7-9	-	TRBJ1-4	15	-	CASSSEPRPGEKLFF	TGTGCCAGCAGCTCGGAACCTAGACCGGGCGAAAAACTGTTTTTT
TRBV15	-	TRBJ1-6	15	-	CATSRDFGVNSPLHF	TGTGCCACCAGCAGAGATTTCGGGGTCAATTCACCCCTCCACTTT
TRBV5-8	-	TRBJ2-5	14	many	CASSARTAQETQYF	TGTGCCAGCAGCGCGAGGACAGCCCAAGAGACCCAGTACTTC
TRBV6-5	-	TRBJ1-4	16	-	CASSYSRGSRGEKLFF	TGTGCCAGCAGTTACTCGAGAGGTTCTAGGGGGGAAAAACTGTTTTTT
TRBV10-3	-	TRBJ2-3	14	few	CAIKTEGAADTQYF	TGTGCCATCAAGACGGAGGGGGCCGCAGATACGCAGTATTTT
TRBV2	-	TRBJ1-5	15	many	CASTGGAASNQPQHF	TGTGCCAGCACCGGGGGAGCTGCCAGCAATCAGCCCCAGCATTTT
TRBV20-1	TRBD1	TRBJ2-7	16	-	CSADPARDRSSYEQYF	TGCAGTGCCGACCCAGCCAGGGACAGAAGCTCCTACGAGCAGTACTTC
TRBV4-3	-	TRBJ1-5	15	-	CASRLGIASNQPQHF	TGCGCCAGTAGATTGGGGATAGCCAGCAATCAGCCCCAGCATTTT
TRBV6-5	TRBD2	TRBJ2-6	17	-	CASSYSRRGSGANVLTF	TGTGCCAGCAGTTACTCGAGGCGGGGGTCCGGGGCCAACGTCCTGACTTTC
TRBV15	TRBD1	TRBJ1-1	15	many	CATSRPDRGNTEAFF	TGTGCCACCAGCAGGCCCGACAGGGGAAACACTGAAGCTTTCTTT
TRBV27	-	TRBJ2-2	12	-	CASGKTTGELFF	TGTGCCAGCGGGAAGACGACCGGGGAGCTGTTTTTT
TRBV10-3	TRBD2	TRBJ2-7	16	-	CAISGPPSGSSYEQYF	TGTGCCATCAGTGGGCCCCCTAGCGGGAGCTCCTACGAGCAGTACTTC
TRBV20-1	-	TRBJ1-5	13	-	CSARWGGNQPQHF	TGCAGTGCTAGGTGGGGGGGCAATCAGCCCCAGCATTTT
TRBV4-3	TRBD1	TRBJ2-2	18	-	CASSHEGAGALNTGELFF	TGCGCCAGCAGCCATGAGGGGGCAGGGGCTTTGAACACCGGGGAGCTGTTTTTT
TRBV12-3/TRBV12-4	TRBD1	TRBJ1-1	15	many	CASSPDRDPNTEAFF	TGTGCCAGCAGTCCAGACAGGGACCCGAACACTGAAGCTTTCTTT
TRBV20-1	TRBD1	TRBJ1-2	18	-	CSARDRGTGGAGHYGYTF	TGCAGTGCTAGAGATAGGGGGACAGGGGGCGCAGGTCACTATGGCTACACCTTC
TRBV7-9	-	TRBJ2-5	11	-	CTSSRGEAEYF	TGTACCAGCAGCCGTGGGGAGGCGGAGTACTTC
TRBV11-3	-	TRBJ1-1	15	-	CASSPGRGTNTEAFF	TGTGCCAGCAGCCCCGGTAGGGGGACGAACACTGAAGCTTTCTTT
TRBV2	-	TRBJ1-5	13	-	CASSEDTLKPQHF	TGTGCCAGCAGTGAAGACACCCTAAAGCCCCAGCATTTT
TRBV7-3	TRBD1	TRBJ2-2	16	-	CASSTRPTGGHGELFF	TGTGCCAGCAGCACCCGACCTACAGGGGGCCACGGGGAGCTGTTTTTT
TRBV18	-	TRBJ2-7	15	few	CASSPPSQGPYEQYF	TGTGCCAGCTCACCACCGTCCCAGGGTCCCTACGAGCAGTACTTC
TRBV19	-	TRBJ1-6	14	once	CASSIAWGNSPLHF	TGTGCCAGTAGTATAGCGTGGGGAAATTCACCCCTCCACTTT
TRBV20-1	-	TRBJ1-1	14	-	CSARGFRGNTEAFF	TGCAGTGCTAGAGGTTTCAGGGGGAACACTGAAGCTTTCTTT
TRBV29-1	-	TRBJ1-2	13	-	CSVEDRDNYGYTF	TGCAGCGTTGAAGATCGGGATAACTATGGCTACACCTTC
TRBV10-3	-	TRBJ2-1	13	-	CAISPIDRNEQFF	TGTGCCATCAGTCCAATTGACAGGAATGAGCAGTTCTTC
TRBV11-2	-	TRBJ2-7	14	many	CASSPGTRTYEQYF	TGTGCCAGCAGCCCCGGGACTCGCACCTACGAGCAGTACTTC
TRBV7-9	TRBD1	TRBJ1-2	14	-	CASIRTGVNYGYTF	TGTGCCAGCATCCGGACAGGGGTTAACTATGGCTACACCTTC
TRBV12-3/TRBV12-4	TRBD1	TRBJ1-1	13	many	CASRETGGGTAFF	TGTGCCAGCAGGGAGACAGGGGGCGGCACGGCTTTCTTT
TRBV19	-	TRBJ1-5	13	many	CASSIVSPRPQHF	TGTGCCAGTAGTATAGTAAGTCCTAGGCCCCAGCATTTT
TRBV11-1	-	TRBJ2-1	11	few	CASSEGDEQFF	TGTGCCAGCAGCGAAGGCGATGAGCAGTTCTTC
TRBV11-2	TRBD2	TRBJ2-2	18	few	CASSSRTSGRMRTGELFF	TGTGCCAGCAGCTCGAGGACTAGCGGGAGGATGCGGACCGGGGAGCTGTTTTTT
TRBV2	-	TRBJ2-7	12	-	CASSEALAGWFF	TGTGCCAGCAGTGAAGCTTTGGCAGGGTGGTTTTTC